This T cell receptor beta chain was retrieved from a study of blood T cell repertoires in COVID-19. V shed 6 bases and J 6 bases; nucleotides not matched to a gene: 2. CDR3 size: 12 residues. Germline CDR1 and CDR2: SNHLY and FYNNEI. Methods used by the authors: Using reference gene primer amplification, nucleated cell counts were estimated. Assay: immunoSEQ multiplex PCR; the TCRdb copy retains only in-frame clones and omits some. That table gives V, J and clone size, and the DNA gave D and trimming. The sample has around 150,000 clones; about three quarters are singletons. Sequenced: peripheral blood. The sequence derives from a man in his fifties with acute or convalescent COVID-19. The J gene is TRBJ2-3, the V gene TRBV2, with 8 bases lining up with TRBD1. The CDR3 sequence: CASRRQGDTQYF. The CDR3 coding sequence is TGTGCCAGCAGGCGACAGGGGGATACGCAGTATTTT.